Listed below are T cell receptor beta chains from one sample, sequenced in a study of cytotoxic CD8 clonotypes in ibrutinib-treated CLL. Produced via immunoSEQ multiplex PCR; TCRdb's table is partial and in-frame only. The repertoire holds approximately 97,000 clones, roughly 80% seen once, with just under 25% in the top ten. The sample was PBMCs, taken after 24 months of ibrutinib treatment. Every receptor here comes from a human donor with chronic lymphocytic leukemia. The CDR3 runs from the conserved cysteine through the conserved F or W. D genes are given only for firm matches. The size field is filled for only some rows; it gives once, few, many or a size class.

NA few TRBJ1-5 TRBV18 TGTGCCAGCTCACCTAGTAGCAATCAGCCCCAGCATTTT CASSPSSNQPQHF
TRBD2 NA TRBJ2-5 TRBV28 TGTGCCAGCAGTCCCCGAAAGGGTAGCGGGTTTCAAGAGACCCAGTACTTC CASSPRKGSGFQETQYF
NA NA TRBJ2-6 TRBV4-2 TGTGCCAGCAGCCAAGATTTGGCAGGGGCCGGGTCTGGGGCCAACGTCCTGACTTTC CASSQDLAGAGSGANVLTF
TRBD2 NA TRBJ2-7 TRBV9 TGTGCCAGCGGCCCTAGCGGGGGGTACGAGCAGTACTTC CASGPSGGYEQYF
NA once TRBJ2-6 TRBV15 TGTGCCACCAGCACAGGCTTCTTCGGGGCCAACGTCCTGACTTTC CATSTGFFGANVLTF
NA NA TRBJ1-5 TRBV27 TGTGCCAGCAGTTACCACCGCAATCAGCCCCAGCATTTT CASSYHRNQPQHF
NA NA TRBJ1-2 TRBV9 TGTGCCAGCAGCGTGAAAGGGACGAGCTATGGCTACACCTTC CASSVKGTSYGYTF
NA few TRBJ1-6 TRBV5-4 TGTGCCAGCAGCTTCCAACAGGGATCCTATAATTCACCCCTCCACTTT CASSFQQGSYNSPLHF
NA NA TRBJ2-7 TRBV18 TGTGCCAGCTCACAGACCGGGACTCCAGTAGGGTCCGAGCAGTACTTC CASSQTGTPVGSEQYF
TRBD2 once TRBJ2-7 TRBV19 TGTGCCAGTAGTATAGGACTAGCGGGATACTACGAGCAGTACTTC CASSIGLAGYYEQYF
TRBD2 NA TRBJ2-7 TRBV5-6 TGTGCCAGCAGCTTGGACGGTATGGTAGCGGGAGTGCAGTACTTC CASSLDGMVAGVQYF
NA NA TRBJ1-1 TRBV18 TGTGCCACCAATACGGGGGTGGGCACTGAAGCTTTCTTT CATNTGVGTEAFF
TRBD1 NA TRBJ2-3 TRBV5-1 TGCGCCAGCAGCTTGGCCGGACAGGGAAGGACAGATACGCAGTATTTT CASSLAGQGRTDTQYF
NA NA TRBJ2-4 TRBV28 TGTGCCAGCAGTCCAACCTCTCAGGGAGATAACATTCAGTACTTC CASSPTSQGDNIQYF
NA few TRBJ2-7 TRBV19 TGTGCCAGTAGTATTACAGAGTACAACGAGCAGTACTTC CASSITEYNEQYF
NA NA TRBJ2-5 TRBV9 TGTGCCAGCAGCGTAGAAGCGGGTTTGGTTGAGACCCAGTACTTC CASSVEAGLVETQYF
NA NA TRBJ1-5 TRBV9 TGTGCCAGCAGCGTAACAGCCGCCGGGCCCCAGCATTTT CASSVTAAGPQHF
TRBD2 NA TRBJ2-3 TRBV18 TGTGCCAGCTCACCATTGGGACTAGCGGGCCGCACTAGCACAGATACGCAGTATTTT CASSPLGLAGRTSTDTQYF
NA few TRBJ1-2 TRBV7-9 TGTGCCAGCAGCAAAGACTCCCGGGCGGACGGCTACACCTTC CASSKDSRADGYTF
TRBD2 few TRBJ2-1 TRBV13 TGTGCCAGCAGCACAAAGCGGGAGGAGAATGAGCAGTTCTTC CASSTKREENEQFF
TRBD2 NA TRBJ2-1 TRBV6-1 TGTGCCCTGTGGGGGGGGGCCTACAATGAGCAGTTCTTC CALWGGAYNEQFF
NA NA TRBJ2-1 TRBV11-2 TGTGCCAGCAGCTTAGATTGGAGGAGAAGCTCCTACAATGAGCAGTTCTTC CASSLDWRRSSYNEQFF
NA once TRBJ1-4 TRBV5-1 TGCGCCAGCAGCGAGGCGGGACACACTATTAATGAAAAACTGTTTTTT CASSEAGHTINEKLFF
NA NA TRBJ1-3 TRBV5-4 TGTGCCAGCAGCTTGTGGGCAGCCGCGGGAAACACCATATATTTT CASSLWAAAGNTIYF
NA NA TRBJ1-1 TRBV27 TGTGCCAGCAGTACCTACGCGGGCACTGAAGCTTTCTTT CASSTYAGTEAFF
NA once TRBJ2-7 TRBV28 TGTGCCAGCAGTTTAGACTTCTACGAGCAGTACTTC CASSLDFYEQYF
NA NA TRBJ2-3 TRBV9 TGTGCCAGCAGCGCAGGTGGCACAGATACGCAGTATTTT CASSAGGTDTQYF
NA NA TRBJ1-1 TRBV10-3 TGTGCCTCCTCAAGTGGGGTAATGAACACTGAAGCTTTCTTT CASSSGVMNTEAFF
NA NA TRBJ1-2 TRBV28 TGTGCCAGCAGTTTTGGACGGGCGAGAGGCTACACCTTC CASSFGRARGYTF